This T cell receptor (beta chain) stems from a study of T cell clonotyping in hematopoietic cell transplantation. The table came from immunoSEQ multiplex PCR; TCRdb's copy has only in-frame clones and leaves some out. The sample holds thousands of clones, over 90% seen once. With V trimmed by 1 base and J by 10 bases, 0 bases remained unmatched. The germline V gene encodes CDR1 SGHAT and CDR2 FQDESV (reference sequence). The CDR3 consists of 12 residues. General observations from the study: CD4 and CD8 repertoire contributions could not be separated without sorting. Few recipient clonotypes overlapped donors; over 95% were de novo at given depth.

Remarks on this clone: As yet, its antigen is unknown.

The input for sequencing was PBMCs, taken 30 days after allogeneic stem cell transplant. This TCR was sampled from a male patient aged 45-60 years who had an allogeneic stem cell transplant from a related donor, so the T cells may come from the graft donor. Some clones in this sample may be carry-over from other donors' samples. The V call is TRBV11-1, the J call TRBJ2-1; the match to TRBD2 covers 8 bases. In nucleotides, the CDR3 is TGTGCCAGCAGCTTAGGACTAGCGGAGCAGTTCTTC. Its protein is CASSLGLAEQFF.